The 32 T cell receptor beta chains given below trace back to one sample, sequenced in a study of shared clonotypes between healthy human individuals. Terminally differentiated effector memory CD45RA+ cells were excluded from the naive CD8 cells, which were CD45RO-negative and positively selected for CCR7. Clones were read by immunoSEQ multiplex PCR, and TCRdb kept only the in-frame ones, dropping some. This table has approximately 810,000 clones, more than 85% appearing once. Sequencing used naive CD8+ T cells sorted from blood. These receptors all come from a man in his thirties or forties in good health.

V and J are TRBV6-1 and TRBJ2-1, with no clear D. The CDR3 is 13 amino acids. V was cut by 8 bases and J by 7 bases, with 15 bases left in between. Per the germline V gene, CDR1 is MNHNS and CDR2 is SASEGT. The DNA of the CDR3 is TGTGCCAGCGCCGGAGCTTTGGGGAATGAGCAGTTCTTC. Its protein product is CASAGALGNEQFF.

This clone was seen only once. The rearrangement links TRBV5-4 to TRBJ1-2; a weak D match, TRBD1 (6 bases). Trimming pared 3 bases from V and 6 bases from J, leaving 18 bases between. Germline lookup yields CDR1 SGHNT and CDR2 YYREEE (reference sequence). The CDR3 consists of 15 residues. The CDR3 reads CASSSRGLGENGYTF. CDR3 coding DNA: TGTGCCAGCAGCTCCAGGGGTTTGGGCGAGAATGGCTACACCTTC. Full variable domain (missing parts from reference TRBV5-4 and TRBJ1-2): ETGVTQSPTHLIKTRGQQVTLRCSSQSGHNTVSWYQQALGQGPQFIFQYYREEENGRGNFPPRFSGLQFPNYSSELNVNALELDDSALYLCASSSRGLGENGYTFGSGTRLTVV.

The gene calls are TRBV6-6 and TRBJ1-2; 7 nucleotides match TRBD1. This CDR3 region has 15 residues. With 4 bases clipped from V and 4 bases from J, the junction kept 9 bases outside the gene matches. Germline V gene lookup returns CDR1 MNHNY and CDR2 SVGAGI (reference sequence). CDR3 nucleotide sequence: TGTGCCAGCAGTTCAGGACAGGCCAGCATCTATGGCTACACCTTC. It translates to CASSSGQASIYGYTF.

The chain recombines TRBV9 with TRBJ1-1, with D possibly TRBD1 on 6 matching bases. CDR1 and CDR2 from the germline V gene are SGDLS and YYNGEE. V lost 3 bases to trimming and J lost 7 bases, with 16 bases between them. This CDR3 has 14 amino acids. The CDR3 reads CASSEGGGPFEAFF. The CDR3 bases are TGTGCCAGCAGCGAGGGGGGAGGGCCGTTTGAAGCTTTCTTT.

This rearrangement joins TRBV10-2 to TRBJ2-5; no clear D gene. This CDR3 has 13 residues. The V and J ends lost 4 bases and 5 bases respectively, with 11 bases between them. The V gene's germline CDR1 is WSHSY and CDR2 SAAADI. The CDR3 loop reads CASSGSTRETQYF. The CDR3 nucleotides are TGCGCCAGCAGTGGCAGCACCAGGGAGACCCAGTACTTC.

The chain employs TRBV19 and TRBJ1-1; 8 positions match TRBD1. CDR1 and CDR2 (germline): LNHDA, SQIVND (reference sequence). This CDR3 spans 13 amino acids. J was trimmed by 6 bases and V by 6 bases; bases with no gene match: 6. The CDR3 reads CASRAGGAAEAFF. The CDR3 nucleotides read TGTGCCAGTAGGGCAGGGGGCGCCGCTGAAGCTTTCTTT.

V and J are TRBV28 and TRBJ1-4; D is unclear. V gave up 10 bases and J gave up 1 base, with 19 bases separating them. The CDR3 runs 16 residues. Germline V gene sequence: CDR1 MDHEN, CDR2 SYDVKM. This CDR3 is CATEPTGLGTNEKLFF. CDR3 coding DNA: TGTGCCACCGAACCAACTGGCTTGGGAACTAATGAAAAACTGTTTTTT.

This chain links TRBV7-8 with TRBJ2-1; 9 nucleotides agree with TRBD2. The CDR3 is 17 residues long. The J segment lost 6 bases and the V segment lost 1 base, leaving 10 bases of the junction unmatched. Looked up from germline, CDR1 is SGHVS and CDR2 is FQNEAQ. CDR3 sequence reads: CASSLVGGRVSSNEQFF. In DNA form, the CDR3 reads TGTGCCAGCAGCTTAGTGGGCGGGAGGGTATCCAGCAATGAGCAGTTCTTC.

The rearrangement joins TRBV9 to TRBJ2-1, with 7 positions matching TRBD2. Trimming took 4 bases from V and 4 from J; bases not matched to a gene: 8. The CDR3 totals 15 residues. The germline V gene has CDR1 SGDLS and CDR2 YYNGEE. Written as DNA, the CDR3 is TGTGCCAGCAGCACAAGGGGTAGCGGGTACAATGAGCAGTTCTTC. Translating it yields CASSTRGSGYNEQFF.

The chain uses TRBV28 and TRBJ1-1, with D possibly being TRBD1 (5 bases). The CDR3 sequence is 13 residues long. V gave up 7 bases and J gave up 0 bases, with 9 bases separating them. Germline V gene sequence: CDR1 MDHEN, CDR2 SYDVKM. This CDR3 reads CASIPGVNTEAFF. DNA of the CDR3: TGTGCCAGCATTCCGGGGGTGAACACTGAAGCTTTCTTT.

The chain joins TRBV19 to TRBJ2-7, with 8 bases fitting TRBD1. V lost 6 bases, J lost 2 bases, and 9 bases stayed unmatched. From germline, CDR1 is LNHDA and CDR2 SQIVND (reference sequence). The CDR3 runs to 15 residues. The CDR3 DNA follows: TGTGCCAGTAGCGAGACGCCGGGACAGGCCTACGAGCAGTACTTC. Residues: CASSETPGQAYEQYF.

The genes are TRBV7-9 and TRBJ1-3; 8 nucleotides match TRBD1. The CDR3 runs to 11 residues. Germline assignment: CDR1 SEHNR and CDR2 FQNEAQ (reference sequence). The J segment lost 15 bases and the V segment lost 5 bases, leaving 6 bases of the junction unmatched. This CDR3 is CASSRRTGRYF. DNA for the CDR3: TGTGCCAGCAGCCGCCGGACAGGGAGATATTTT. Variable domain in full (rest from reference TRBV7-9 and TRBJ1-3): DTGVSQNPRHKITKRGQNVTFRCDPISEHNRLYWYRQTLGQGPEFLTYFQNEAQLEKSRLLSDRFSAERPKGSFSTLEIQRTEQGDSAMYLCASSRRTGRYFGEGSWLTVV.

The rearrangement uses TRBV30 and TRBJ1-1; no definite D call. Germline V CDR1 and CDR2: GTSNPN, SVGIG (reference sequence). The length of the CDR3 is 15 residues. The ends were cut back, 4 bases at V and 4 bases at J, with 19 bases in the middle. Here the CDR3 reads CAWKYGEAWVTEAFF. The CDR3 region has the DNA TGTGCCTGGAAATATGGAGAGGCCTGGGTCACTGAAGCTTTCTTT.

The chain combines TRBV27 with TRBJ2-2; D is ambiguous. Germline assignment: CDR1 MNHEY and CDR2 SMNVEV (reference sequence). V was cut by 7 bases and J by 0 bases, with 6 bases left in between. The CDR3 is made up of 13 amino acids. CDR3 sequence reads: CASMGTNTGELFF. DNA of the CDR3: TGTGCCAGCATGGGCACGAACACCGGGGAGCTGTTTTTT.

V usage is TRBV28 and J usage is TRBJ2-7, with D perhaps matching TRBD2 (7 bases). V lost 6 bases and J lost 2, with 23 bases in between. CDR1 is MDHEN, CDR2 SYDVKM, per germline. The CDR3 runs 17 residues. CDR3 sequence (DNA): TGTGCCAGCAGGCTAAGGGGGGGCTGGGAAGGACCCTACGAGCAGTACTTC. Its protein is CASRLRGGWEGPYEQYF.

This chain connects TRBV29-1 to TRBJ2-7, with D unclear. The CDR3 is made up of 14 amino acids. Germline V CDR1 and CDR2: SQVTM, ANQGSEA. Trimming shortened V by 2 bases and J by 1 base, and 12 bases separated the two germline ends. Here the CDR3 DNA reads TGCAGCGTTGAATCCCCCACAGAATCCTACGAGCAGTACTTC. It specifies CSVESPTESYEQYF.

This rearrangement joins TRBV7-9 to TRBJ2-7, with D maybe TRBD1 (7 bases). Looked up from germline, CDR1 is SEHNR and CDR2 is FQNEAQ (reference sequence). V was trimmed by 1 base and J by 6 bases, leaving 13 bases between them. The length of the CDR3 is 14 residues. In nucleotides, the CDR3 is TGTGCCAGCAGCTTAGTATCCCAGGGGGGCGAGCAGTACTTC. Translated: CASSLVSQGGEQYF.

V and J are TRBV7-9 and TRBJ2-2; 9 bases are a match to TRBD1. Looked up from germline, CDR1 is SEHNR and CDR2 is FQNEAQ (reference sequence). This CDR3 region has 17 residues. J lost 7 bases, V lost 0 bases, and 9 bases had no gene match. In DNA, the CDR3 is TGTGCCAGCAGCTTAGCGCCCCACAGGGGGCAAGGCGGGGAGCTGTTTTTT. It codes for CASSLAPHRGQGGELFF.

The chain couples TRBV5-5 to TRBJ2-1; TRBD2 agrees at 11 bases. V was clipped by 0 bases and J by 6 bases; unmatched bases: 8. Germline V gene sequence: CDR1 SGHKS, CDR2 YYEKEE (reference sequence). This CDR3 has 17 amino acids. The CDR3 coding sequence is TGTGCCAGCAGCTTGGACCACGCTAGCGGGAGGATCAATGAGCAGTTCTTC. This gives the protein CASSLDHASGRINEQFF. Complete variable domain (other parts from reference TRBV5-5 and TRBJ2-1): DAGVTQSPTHLIKTRGQQVTLRCSPISGHKSVSWYQQVLGQGPQFIFQYYEKEERGRGNFPDRFSARQFPNYSSELNVNALLLGDSALYLCASSLDHASGRINEQFFGPGTRLTVL.

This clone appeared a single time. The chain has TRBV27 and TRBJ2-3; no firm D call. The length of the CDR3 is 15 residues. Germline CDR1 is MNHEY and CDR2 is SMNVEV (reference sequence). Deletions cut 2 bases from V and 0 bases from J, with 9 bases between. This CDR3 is CASSLGVGSTDTQYF. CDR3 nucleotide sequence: TGTGCCAGCAGTTTAGGAGTCGGAAGCACAGATACGCAGTATTTT.

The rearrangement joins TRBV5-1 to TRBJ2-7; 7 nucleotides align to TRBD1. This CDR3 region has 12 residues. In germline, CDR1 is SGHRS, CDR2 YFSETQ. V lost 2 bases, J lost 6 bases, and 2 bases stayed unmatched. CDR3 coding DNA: TGCGCCAGCAGCTTACAGGGGCCCGAGCAGTACTTC. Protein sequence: CASSLQGPEQYF.

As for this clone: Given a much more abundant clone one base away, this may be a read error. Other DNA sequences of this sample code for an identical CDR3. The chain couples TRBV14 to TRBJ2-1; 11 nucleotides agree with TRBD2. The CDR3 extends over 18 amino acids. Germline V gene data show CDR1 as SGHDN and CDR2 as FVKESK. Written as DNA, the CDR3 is TGTGCCAGTAGCCAAGATGTCGGGTCCCTAGCGGGAGGCAATGAGCAGTTCTTC. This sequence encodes CASSQDVGSLAGGNEQFF.

The CDR3 DNA is TGTGCCAGCAGTCCGGGGGAGGCCTACGAGCAGTACTTC. It yields the protein CASSPGEAYEQYF. The chain carries TRBV7-2 and TRBJ2-7, with D perhaps matching TRBD2 (6 bases). The germline V gene has CDR1 SGHTA and CDR2 FQGNSA. The CDR3 consists of 13 residues. V lost 6 bases, J lost 2 bases, and 11 bases lay in between.

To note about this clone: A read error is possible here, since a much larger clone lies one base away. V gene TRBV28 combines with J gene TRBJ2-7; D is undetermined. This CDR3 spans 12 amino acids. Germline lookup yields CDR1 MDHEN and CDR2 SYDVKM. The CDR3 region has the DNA TGTACCAGCAGTTTACTTAACTACGAGCAGTACTTC. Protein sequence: CTSSLLNYEQYF.

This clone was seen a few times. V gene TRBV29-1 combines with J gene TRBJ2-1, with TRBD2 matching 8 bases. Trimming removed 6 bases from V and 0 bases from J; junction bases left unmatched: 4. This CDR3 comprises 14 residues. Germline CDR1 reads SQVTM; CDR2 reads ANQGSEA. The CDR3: CSVRLATSYNEQFF. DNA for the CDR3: TGCAGCGTCCGACTAGCGACCTCCTACAATGAGCAGTTCTTC.

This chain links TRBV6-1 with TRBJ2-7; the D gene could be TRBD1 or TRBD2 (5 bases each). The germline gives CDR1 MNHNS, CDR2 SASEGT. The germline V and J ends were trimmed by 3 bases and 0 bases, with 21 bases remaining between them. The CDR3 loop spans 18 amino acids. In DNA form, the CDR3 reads TGTGCCAGCAGTGATTGGGGATCGCCGGGGCGGGCCTCCTACGAGCAGTACTTC. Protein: CASSDWGSPGRASYEQYF.

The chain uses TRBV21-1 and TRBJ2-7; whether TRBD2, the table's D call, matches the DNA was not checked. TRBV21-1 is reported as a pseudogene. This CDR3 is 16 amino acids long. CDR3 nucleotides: TGTGCCAGCAGCAAAGCCGAATTTAAGCTATCCTACGAGCAGTACTTC. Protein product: CASSKAEFKLSYEQYF.

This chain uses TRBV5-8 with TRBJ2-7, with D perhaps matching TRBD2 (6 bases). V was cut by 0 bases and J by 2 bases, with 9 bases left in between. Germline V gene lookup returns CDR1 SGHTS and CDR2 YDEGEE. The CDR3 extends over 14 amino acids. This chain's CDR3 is CASSLGRDTYEQYF. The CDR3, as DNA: TGTGCCAGCAGCTTGGGGCGGGATACCTACGAGCAGTACTTC.

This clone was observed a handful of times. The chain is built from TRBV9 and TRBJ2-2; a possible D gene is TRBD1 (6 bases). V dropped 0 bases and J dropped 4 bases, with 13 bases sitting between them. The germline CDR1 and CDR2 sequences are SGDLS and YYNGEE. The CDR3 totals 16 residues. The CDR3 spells CASSVEGGVGTGELFF. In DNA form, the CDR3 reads TGTGCCAGCAGCGTAGAAGGGGGAGTCGGCACCGGGGAGCTGTTTTTT.

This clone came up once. CDR3 protein: CASSQGPIGSPAFF. CDR3 bases: TGCGCCAGCAGCCAAGGCCCGATCGGCTCCCCGGCGTTCTTC. The chain couples TRBV4-1 to TRBJ2-1; no clear D. CDR1 MGHRA and CDR2 YSYEKL come from the germline V gene. The V and J ends lost 1 base and 15 bases respectively, with 19 bases between them. The CDR3 has 14 amino acids.

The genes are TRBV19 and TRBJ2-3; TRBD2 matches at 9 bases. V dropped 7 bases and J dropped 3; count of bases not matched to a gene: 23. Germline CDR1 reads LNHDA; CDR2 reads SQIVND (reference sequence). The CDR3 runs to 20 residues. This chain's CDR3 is CASIPGSSGAGRLPTDTQYF. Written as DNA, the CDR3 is TGTGCCAGTATCCCAGGGTCTAGCGGGGCTGGCCGATTACCGACAGATACGCAGTATTTT.

The CDR3 protein is CASSSRLATNEQFF. The CDR3 DNA reads as TGTGCCAGCAGCTCCCGACTAGCGACCAATGAGCAGTTCTTC. The chain carries TRBV7-6 and TRBJ2-1, with TRBD2 matching over 8 bases. The CDR3 contains 14 residues. J was trimmed by 6 bases and V by 4 bases; bases with no gene match: 5. From germline, CDR1 is SGHVS and CDR2 FNYEAQ.